The next 18 T cell receptor beta chains were all read from a single sample in a study of shared clonotypes between healthy human individuals. Clones were read by immunoSEQ multiplex PCR, and TCRdb kept only the in-frame ones, dropping some. The sample shows over a million clones, approximately 70% of them seen only once. Sequencing was carried out using memory CD4+ T cells sorted from blood. Subset reported: CD45RA-negative fraction. The receptors come from a man aged 18 to 30 in good health.

The rearrangement joins TRBV19 to TRBJ1-5, with D tentatively TRBD1 (5 bases). This CDR3 spans 18 amino acids. The V and J ends lost 7 bases and 0 bases respectively, with 22 bases between them. Germline V gene data show CDR1 as LNHDA and CDR2 as SQIVND (reference sequence). The chain's CDR3 is CASTVIRGAGDSNQPQHF. In DNA form, the CDR3 reads TGTGCCAGTACCGTTATTAGGGGAGCAGGAGATAGCAATCAGCCCCAGCATTTT.

To note about this clone: In the same sample, other DNA sequences code for this CDR3. The chain is built from TRBV11-2 and TRBJ2-3; D may be TRBD1 or TRBD2 (6 bases each). With 2 bases removed from V and 6 bases from J, the gap between germline ends came to 15 bases. In germline, CDR1 is SGHAT, CDR2 FQNNGV. The length of the CDR3 is 15 residues. This chain's CDR3 is CASSLRGAGSDTQYF. The CDR3 DNA sequence: TGTGCCAGCAGCTTAAGGGGGGCAGGGTCCGATACGCAGTATTTT.

In its sample, this clone was seen many times. Within the sample, other DNA sequences also encode this same CDR3. The J gene is TRBJ2-7, the V gene TRBV7-2; 13 nucleotides match TRBD2. The germline V gene encodes CDR1 SGHTA and CDR2 FQGNSA. J lost 3 bases, V lost 0 bases, and 5 bases had no gene match. This CDR3 contains 17 residues. The CDR3 bases are TGTGCCAGCAGCTTAGCAACTAGCGGGAGGGCGAGCTACGAGCAGTACTTC. Encoded protein: CASSLATSGRASYEQYF.

This clone came up many times. This rearrangement joins TRBV2 to TRBJ2-1; the match to TRBD2 covers 7 bases. The J segment lost 7 bases and the V segment lost 4 bases, leaving 7 bases of the junction unmatched. Germline CDR1 is SNHLY and CDR2 is FYNNEI. The CDR3 consists of 14 residues. CDR3 coding DNA: TGTGCCAGCAGTGTCGGGCAGGGAGGGAATGAGCAGTTCTTC. Residues: CASSVGQGGNEQFF. Drawing the rest from reference TRBV2 and TRBJ2-1, the complete variable domain is EPEVTQTPSHQVTQMGQEVILRCVPISNHLYFYWYRQILGQKVEFLVSFYNNEISEKSEIFDDQFSVERPDGSNFTLKIRSTKLEDSAMYFCASSVGQGGNEQFFGPGTRLTVL.

The chain is built from TRBV7-8 and TRBJ1-3; D is unresolved. The CDR3 runs 14 residues. Germline V gene sequence: CDR1 SGHVS, CDR2 FQNEAQ. V was trimmed by 5 bases and J by 4 bases, leaving 12 bases between them. The CDR3 here is CASSPGPAGNTIYF. As DNA, the CDR3 is TGTGCCAGCAGCCCCGGACCGGCAGGAAACACCATATATTTT.

V is TRBV7-8 and J is TRBJ1-2; TRBD1 is a possible D gene (6 bases). Germline loops: CDR1 SGHVS, CDR2 FQNEAQ. The V and J ends lost 2 bases and 6 bases respectively, with 16 bases between them. This CDR3 spans 15 amino acids. This chain's CDR3 is CASSLKGGKGDGYTF. The CDR3 DNA is TGTGCCAGCAGCTTAAAAGGGGGGAAAGGGGATGGCTACACCTTC.

The V call is TRBV30, the J call TRBJ1-3; 7 bases map to TRBD1. V shed 2 bases, J shed 3 bases, and the junction held 7 bases outside the gene matches. Germline lookup yields CDR1 GTSNPN and CDR2 SVGIG (reference sequence). CDR3 size: 15 residues. CDR3 sequence (DNA): TGTGCCTGGAGTACAGGGGTTTTTAGTGGAAACACCATATATTTT. Translating gives CAWSTGVFSGNTIYF. Drawing the rest from reference TRBV30 and TRBJ1-3, the complete variable domain is SQTIHQWPATLVQPVGSPLSLECTVEGTSNPNLYWYRQAAGRGLQLLFYSVGIGQISSEVPQNLSASRPQDRQFILSSKKLLLSDSGFYLCAWSTGVFSGNTIYFGEGSWLTVV.

This chain links TRBV6-6 with TRBJ2-7; perhaps TRBD2 as D (5 bases). V dropped 7 bases and J dropped 1 base, with 11 bases sitting between them. Germline V lookup: CDR1 MNHNY, CDR2 SVGAGI (reference sequence). The CDR3 spans 13 residues. The CDR3, as DNA: TGTGCCAGCACGGAGAGGGCATCCTACGAGCAGTACTTC. It yields the protein CASTERASYEQYF.

V usage is TRBV28 and J usage is TRBJ1-4, with TRBD1 matching 7 bases. The CDR3 is made up of 14 amino acids. The germline CDR1 and CDR2 sequences are MDHEN and SYDVKM. Trimming at V came to 6 bases and at J to 3 bases, leaving 4 bases not matched to a gene. The CDR3 loop reads CASRLTGSNEKLFF. Written as DNA, the CDR3 is TGTGCCAGCAGGTTGACAGGGTCTAATGAAAAACTGTTTTTT.

The CDR3: CASTYVNHSNQPQHF. CDR3 nucleotides: TGCGCCAGCACCTACGTAAACCATAGCAATCAGCCCCAGCATTTT. V gene TRBV5-1 combines with J gene TRBJ1-5; D call uncertain. The CDR3 has 15 amino acids. Per germline, CDR1 SGHRS and CDR2 YFSETQ. V dropped 6 bases and J dropped 0 bases, with 13 bases sitting between them. The full variable domain, with the rest looked up from reference TRBV5-1 and TRBJ1-5, is KAGVTQTPRYLIKTRGQQVTLSCSPISGHRSVSWYQQTPGQGLQFLFEYFSETQRNKGNFPGRFSGRQFSNSRSEMNVSTLELGDSALYLCASTYVNHSNQPQHFGDGTRLSIL.

This chain uses TRBV7-9 with TRBJ1-6; 8 bases are a match to TRBD1. The V and J ends lost 4 bases and 5 bases, in that order; junction bases with no gene match: 1. Germline V lookup: CDR1 SEHNR, CDR2 FQNEAQ (reference sequence). This CDR3 is 14 amino acids long. In DNA form, the CDR3 reads TGTGCCAGCAGCTCGGACAGGGATAATTCACCCCTCCACTTT. Translated: CASSSDRDNSPLHF.

The V and J genes are TRBV5-1 and TRBJ2-3, with TRBD2 identical over 16 bases. Germline-derived CDR1 and CDR2 are SGHRS and YFSETQ. The CDR3 runs 17 residues. The J segment lost 5 bases and the V segment lost 1 base, leaving 4 bases of the junction unmatched. CDR3 DNA sequence: TGCGCCAGCAGCTTGTCGGGACTAGCGGGGGGGCAAGATACGCAGTATTTT. Its translation: CASSLSGLAGGQDTQYF.

The chain recombines TRBV7-9 with TRBJ2-5, with D unresolved. Germline V gives CDR1 SEHNR, CDR2 FQNEAQ (reference sequence). Trimming pared 1 base from V and 2 bases from J, leaving 11 bases between. The CDR3 runs to 15 residues. The CDR3 bases are TGTGCCAGCAGCTTAGGTCTTATGGGGCAAGAGACCCAGTACTTC. Amino acid sequence: CASSLGLMGQETQYF.

The rearrangement links TRBV6-5 to TRBJ2-7; D may be TRBD1 or TRBD2 (5 bases each). V was pared by 0 bases and J by 7 bases, with 13 bases between. CDR3 length: 14 residues. Germline loops: CDR1 MNHEY, CDR2 SVGAGI. CDR3 sequence (DNA): TGTGCCAGCAGTTACTCCGGGACCCCGTGGGAGCAGTACTTC. Its protein product is CASSYSGTPWEQYF.

The chain joins TRBV12-2 to TRBJ2-7; TRBD2 is the table's D call and was not checked against the DNA. TRBV12-2 is an annotated pseudogene. This CDR3 comprises 17 residues. The CDR3 DNA reads as TGTGCAACTGCGAGACTAGCGGGATCTGCCCCGCCCTACGAGCAGTACTTC. As protein: CATARLAGSAPPYEQYF.

This rearrangement joins TRBV6-7 to TRBJ2-1; no clear D. TRBV6-7 is an ORF, with its function uncertain. The length of the CDR3 is 13 residues. The V and J ends lost 0 bases and 9 bases respectively, with 9 bases between them. For the CDR3, the DNA is TGTGCCAGCAGTTACTCGAACTTTGGTGAGCAGTTCTTC. The encoded protein is CASSYSNFGEQFF.

This clone has at least ten counts. The V and J genes are TRBV29-1 and TRBJ1-1; 9 positions match TRBD1. The CDR3 runs 14 residues. V lost 7 bases to trimming and J lost 3 bases; unmatched junction nucleotides: 9. Germline values: CDR1 SQVTM, CDR2 ANQGSEA. The CDR3 DNA reads TGCAGCGCTCAAACGACAGGGGGGGACACTGAAGCTTTCTTT. Translation: CSAQTTGGDTEAFF. Together with reference TRBV29-1 and TRBJ1-1, the CDR3 gives the full variable domain: SAVISQKPSRDICQRGTSLTIQCQVDSQVTMMFWYRQQPGQSLTLIATANQGSEATYESGFVIDKFPISRPNLTFSTLTVSNMSPEDSSIYLCSAQTTGGDTEAFFGQGTRLTVV.

The V gene is TRBV18, the J gene TRBJ2-5; TRBD1 aligns across 8 bases. The CDR3 is 17 amino acids. Trimming cost V 3 bases and J 3 bases; bases outside gene matches: 12. Germline CDR1 and CDR2: KGHSH and LQKENI. CDR3 in amino acids: CASSPPGQAKIKETQYF. CDR3 sequence (DNA): TGTGCCAGCTCACCCCCGGGACAGGCTAAAATTAAAGAGACCCAGTACTTC.